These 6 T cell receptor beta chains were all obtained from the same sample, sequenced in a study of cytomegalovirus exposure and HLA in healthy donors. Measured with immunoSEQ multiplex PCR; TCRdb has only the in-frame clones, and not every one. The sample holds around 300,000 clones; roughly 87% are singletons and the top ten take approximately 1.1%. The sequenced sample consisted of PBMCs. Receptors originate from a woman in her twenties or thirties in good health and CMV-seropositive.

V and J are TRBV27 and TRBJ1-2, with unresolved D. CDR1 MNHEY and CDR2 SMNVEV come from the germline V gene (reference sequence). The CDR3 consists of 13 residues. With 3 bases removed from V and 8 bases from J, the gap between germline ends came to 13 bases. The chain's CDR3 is CASSFAEGLGYTF. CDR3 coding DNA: TGTGCCAGCAGTTTTGCGGAGGGCTTGGGCTACACCTTC.

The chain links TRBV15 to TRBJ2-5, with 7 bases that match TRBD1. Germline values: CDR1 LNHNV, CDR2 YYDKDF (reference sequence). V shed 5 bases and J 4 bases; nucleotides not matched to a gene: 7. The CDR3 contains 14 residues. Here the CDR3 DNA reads TGTGCCACCAGCGGTGAGGGGGCTCTAGAGACCCAGTACTTC. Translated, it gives CATSGEGALETQYF.

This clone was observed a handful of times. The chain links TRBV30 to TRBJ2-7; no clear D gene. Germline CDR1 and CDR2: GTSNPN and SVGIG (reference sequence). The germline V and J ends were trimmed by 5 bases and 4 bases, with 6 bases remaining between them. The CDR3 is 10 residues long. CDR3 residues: CAWGVYEQYF. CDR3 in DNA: TGTGCCTGGGGGGTATACGAGCAGTACTTC.

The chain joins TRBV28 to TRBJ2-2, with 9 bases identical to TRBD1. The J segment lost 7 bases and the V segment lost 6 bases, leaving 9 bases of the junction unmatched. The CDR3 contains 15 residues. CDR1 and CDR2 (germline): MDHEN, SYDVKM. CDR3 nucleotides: TGTGCCAGCAGGGGGACAGGGCAAAGGGTCGGGGAGCTGTTTTTT. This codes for CASRGTGQRVGELFF.

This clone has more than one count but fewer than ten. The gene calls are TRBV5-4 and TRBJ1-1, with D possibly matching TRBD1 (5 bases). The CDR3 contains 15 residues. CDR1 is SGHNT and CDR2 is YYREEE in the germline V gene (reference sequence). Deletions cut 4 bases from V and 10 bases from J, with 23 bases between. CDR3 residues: CASSHFLSRGFGAFF. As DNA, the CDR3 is TGTGCCAGCAGCCATTTTCTCTCGAGGGGTTTTGGAGCTTTCTTT. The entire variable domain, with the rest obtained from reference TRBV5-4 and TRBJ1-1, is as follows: ETGVTQSPTHLIKTRGQQVTLRCSSQSGHNTVSWYQQALGQGPQFIFQYYREEENGRGNFPPRFSGLQFPNYSSELNVNALELDDSALYLCASSHFLSRGFGAFFGQGTRLTVV.

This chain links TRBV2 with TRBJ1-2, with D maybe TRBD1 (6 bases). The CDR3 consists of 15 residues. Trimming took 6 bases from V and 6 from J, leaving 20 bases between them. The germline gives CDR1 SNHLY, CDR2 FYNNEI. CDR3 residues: CASSRMGATPNGYTF. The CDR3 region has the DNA TGTGCCAGCAGCAGGATGGGGGCCACGCCCAATGGCTACACCTTC. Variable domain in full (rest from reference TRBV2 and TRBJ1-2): EPEVTQTPSHQVTQMGQEVILRCVPISNHLYFYWYRQILGQKVEFLVSFYNNEISEKSEIFDDQFSVERPDGSNFTLKIRSTKLEDSAMYFCASSRMGATPNGYTFGSGTRLTVV.